The rows below give T cell receptor beta chains drawn from one sample of a study of shared clonotypes between healthy human individuals. Profiled with immunoSEQ multiplex PCR; TCRdb holds only in-frame clones, not every one. The sample yields about 600,000 clones, roughly 97% seen once. Sequencing input: naive CD4+ T cells sorted from blood. The receptors shown here come from a woman in her twenties or thirties in good health. Both conserved end residues are part of each CDR3. The order of the fields is D gene, J gene, clone size, V gene, CDR3 DNA, CDR3 protein. A D gene is named only where the DNA matches it firmly. Some rows have no size entry. The others give once, few or many, or a class for an expanded clone.

d_call: TRBD1
j_call: TRBJ2-2
clone_size: once
v_call: TRBV5-1
cdr3_nt: TGCGCCAGCAGCGAACTAGGGACAGGGACGGGTTACACCGGGGAGCTGTTTTTT
cdr3_aa: CASSELGTGTGYTGELFF

d_call: -
j_call: TRBJ2-1
clone_size: -
v_call: TRBV6-4
cdr3_nt: TGTGCCAGCAGTGAAGCGGGCCCCATTTACAATGAGCAGTTCTTC
cdr3_aa: CASSEAGPIYNEQFF

d_call: -
j_call: TRBJ2-2
clone_size: -
v_call: TRBV7-9
cdr3_nt: TGTGCCAGCAGCTTTATGCGGACGGCCACCGGGGAGCTGTTTTTT
cdr3_aa: CASSFMRTATGELFF

d_call: TRBD2
j_call: TRBJ2-7
clone_size: -
v_call: TRBV7-9
cdr3_nt: TGTGCCAGCAGCTTAGGGACTAGCGGGGGCTCCTACGAGCAGTACTTC
cdr3_aa: CASSLGTSGGSYEQYF

d_call: -
j_call: TRBJ2-1
clone_size: -
v_call: TRBV27
cdr3_nt: TGTGCCAGCAGTTTATCTCTGCCCCCAGAGCAGTTCTTC
cdr3_aa: CASSLSLPPEQFF

d_call: -
j_call: TRBJ2-2
clone_size: -
v_call: TRBV19
cdr3_nt: TGTGCCAGTAGTATAATAGGGCCGCCTAACACCGGGGAGCTGTTTTTT
cdr3_aa: CASSIIGPPNTGELFF

d_call: TRBD2
j_call: TRBJ2-2
clone_size: once
v_call: TRBV30
cdr3_nt: TGTGCTTGCGGCGGGAGTGTCTCGGTCGGGGAGCTGTTTTTT
cdr3_aa: CACGGSVSVGELFF

d_call: -
j_call: TRBJ1-1
clone_size: -
v_call: TRBV18
cdr3_nt: TGTGCCAGCTCCCCACAGGATAACACTGAAGCTTTCTTT
cdr3_aa: CASSPQDNTEAFF

d_call: TRBD1
j_call: TRBJ2-1
clone_size: -
v_call: TRBV18
cdr3_nt: TGTGCCAGCTCACCACCCGGGACAGGGGGTCGCAATGAGCAGTTCTTC
cdr3_aa: CASSPPGTGGRNEQFF

d_call: -
j_call: TRBJ2-7
clone_size: -
v_call: TRBV19
cdr3_nt: TGTGCCAGTAGTATCGGGGGAAGGCCCAACGAGCAGTACTTC
cdr3_aa: CASSIGGRPNEQYF

d_call: -
j_call: TRBJ2-5
clone_size: -
v_call: TRBV29-1
cdr3_nt: TGCAGCGTTCTCCGGTTTTCACAAGAGACCCAGTACTTC
cdr3_aa: CSVLRFSQETQYF

d_call: -
j_call: TRBJ1-5
clone_size: -
v_call: TRBV28
cdr3_nt: TGTGCCAGCAACTTTAGGGGCAATCAGCCCCAGCATTTT
cdr3_aa: CASNFRGNQPQHF

d_call: TRBD1
j_call: TRBJ1-1
clone_size: -
v_call: TRBV19
cdr3_nt: TGTGCCAGTAATATCAGGGGGAAGAACACTGAAGCTTTCTTT
cdr3_aa: CASNIRGKNTEAFF

d_call: TRBD1
j_call: TRBJ2-6
clone_size: once
v_call: TRBV28
cdr3_nt: TGTGCCAGCAGTTTTAGGACAGGGCTTTCTGGGGCCAACGTCCTGACTTTC
cdr3_aa: CASSFRTGLSGANVLTF

d_call: TRBD1
j_call: TRBJ2-4
clone_size: -
v_call: TRBV2
cdr3_nt: TGTGCCAGCAGTATCAGGACAGGCCCTACGGCCAAAAACATTCAGTACTTC
cdr3_aa: CASSIRTGPTAKNIQYF

d_call: TRBD2
j_call: TRBJ2-7
clone_size: once
v_call: TRBV28
cdr3_nt: TGTGCCAGCAGTTTATTATGGGAGGGGCGAGGCGAGCAGTACTTC
cdr3_aa: CASSLLWEGRGEQYF

d_call: TRBD2
j_call: TRBJ2-3
clone_size: -
v_call: TRBV11-2
cdr3_nt: TGTGCCAGCAGCCTGACTAGCTATGGGGATACGCAGTATTTT
cdr3_aa: CASSLTSYGDTQYF